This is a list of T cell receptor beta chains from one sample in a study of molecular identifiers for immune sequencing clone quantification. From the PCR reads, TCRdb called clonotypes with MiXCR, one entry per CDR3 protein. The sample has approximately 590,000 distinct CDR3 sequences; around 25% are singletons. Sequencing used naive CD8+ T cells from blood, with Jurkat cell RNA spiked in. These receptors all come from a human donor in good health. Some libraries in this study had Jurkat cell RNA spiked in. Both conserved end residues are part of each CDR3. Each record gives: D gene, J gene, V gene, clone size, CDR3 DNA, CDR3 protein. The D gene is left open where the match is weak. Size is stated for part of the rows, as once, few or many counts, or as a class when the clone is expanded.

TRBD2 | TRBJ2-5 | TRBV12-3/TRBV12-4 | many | TGTGCCAGCAGTCCTCGGAGCGGGGGGGCGACCCAAGAGACCCAGTACTTC | CASSPRSGGATQETQYF
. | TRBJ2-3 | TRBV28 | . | TGTGCCAGCAGCCTGCTAGCGTGCGGCGCAGATACGCAGTATTTT | CASSLLACGADTQYF
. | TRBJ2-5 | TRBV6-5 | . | TGTGCCAGCAGTTACTATGGCGGGGAGGCACAAGAGACCCAGTACTTC | CASSYYGGEAQETQYF
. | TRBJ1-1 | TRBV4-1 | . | TGCGCCAGCAGCCAAGACGGGACGTGGGACACTGAAGCTTTCTTT | CASSQDGTWDTEAFF
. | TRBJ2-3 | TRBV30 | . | TGTGCCTGGAGTGTAGGATATCAGGGTCGGACAGTTACGCAGTATTTT | CAWSVGYQGRTVTQYF
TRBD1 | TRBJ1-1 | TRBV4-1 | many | TGCGCCAGCAGCCAAGGATCAGGGGGAAACACTGAAGCTTTCTTT | CASSQGSGGNTEAFF
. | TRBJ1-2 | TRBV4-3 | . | TGCGCCAGCAGCCAAAGCACGGACGCTAACTATGGCTACACCTTC | CASSQSTDANYGYTF
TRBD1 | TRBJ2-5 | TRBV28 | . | TGTGCCAGCACCACAGGGGGCTGGAGCGAGACCCAGTACTTC | CASTTGGWSETQYF
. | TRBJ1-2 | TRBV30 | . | TGTGCCTGGAGTGTACGTGGGCCCTATGGCTACACCTTC | CAWSVRGPYGYTF
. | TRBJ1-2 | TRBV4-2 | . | TGTGCCAGCAGCCAAGAAGGGGGGTCGGTAAACTATGGCTACACCTTC | CASSQEGGSVNYGYTF
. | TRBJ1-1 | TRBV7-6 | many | TGTGCCAGCAGCTTAACCAGTGTGGGCACTGAAGCTTTCTTT | CASSLTSVGTEAFF
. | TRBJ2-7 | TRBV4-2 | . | TGTGCCAGCAGCCAAGATTCGGAGTCGGGGACCTACGAGCAGTACTTC | CASSQDSESGTYEQYF
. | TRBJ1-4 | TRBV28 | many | TGTGCCAGCAGTTTATTGGGTGAAAAACTGTTTTTT | CASSLLGEKLFF
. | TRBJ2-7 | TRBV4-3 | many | TGCGCCAGCAGCCAAGATCCCGCAGGGACCCACTACGAGCAGTACTTC | CASSQDPAGTHYEQYF
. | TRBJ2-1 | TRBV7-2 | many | TGTGCCAGCACCGACACTAGGTCCTACAATGAGCAGTTCTTC | CASTDTRSYNEQFF
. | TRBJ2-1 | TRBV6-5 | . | TGTGCCAGCAGTTATTTGGGTTACTCCTACAATGAGCAGTTCTTC | CASSYLGYSYNEQFF
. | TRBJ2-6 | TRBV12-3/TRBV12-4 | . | TGTGCCAGCAGTCTTGAAAAAACACCTGGGGCCAACGTCCCGACTTTC | CASSLEKTPGANVPTF